The source of this TCR beta chain is a study of control samples from healthy donors and cancer patients. Assay used: immunoSEQ multiplex PCR; TCRdb lists only in-frame clones, some missing. Of approximately 28,000 clones in the sample, 75% to 95% are singletons; the top ten hold roughly 12%. Per the germline V gene, CDR1 is MDHEN and CDR2 is SYDVKM. Trimming stripped 7 bases from V and 1 base from J, with 14 bases between. This CDR3 spans 15 amino acids. This sequence joins TRBV28 and TRBJ1-5, with D maybe TRBD1 (5 bases). Sequencing used PBMCs. The origin of this receptor is a man aged 50 or older with lung cancer. The CDR3, as DNA: TGTGCCAGCACCCTCGGGGGGGAGAGCAATCAGCCCCAGCATTTT. It is translated as CASTLGGESNQPQHF.